This T cell receptor (beta chain) emerged from a study of shared clonotypes between healthy human individuals. Study-wide context: CD8 memory received one plate per donor, CD8 naive two, CD4 memory three and CD4 naive three.

Study-level results: Genetic and exposure-history diversity was limited by the small donor number. Compared with clonotypes that all four donors shared, non-shared clonotypes had lower generation probabilities.

Worth noting for this clone: Its specificity is not known.

This table comes from immunoSEQ multiplex PCR, and its TCRdb copy is limited to in-frame clones, with some not included. This sample has 2 million to 2.5 million clones; nearly 97% occur once, and the top ten carry over 0.1%. Nashville, Tennessee was home to all donors, who were Caucasian adults. This sequence originates from a man younger than 35 in good health. Material: naive CD4+ T cells sorted from blood. The subset here: CD45RA+ positively selected.

Written as DNA, the CDR3 is TGTGCCAGCTCACCCCCGGGACTAGCGTTGGATACGCAGTATTTT. Protein product: CASSPPGLALDTQYF. The rearrangement uses TRBV18 and TRBJ2-3, with TRBD2 identical over 10 bases. The junction had 6 bases not matched to a gene; V was cut back by 3 bases and J by 6 bases. Germline V gene lookup returns CDR1 KGHSH and CDR2 LQKENI. CDR3 length equals 15 residues.